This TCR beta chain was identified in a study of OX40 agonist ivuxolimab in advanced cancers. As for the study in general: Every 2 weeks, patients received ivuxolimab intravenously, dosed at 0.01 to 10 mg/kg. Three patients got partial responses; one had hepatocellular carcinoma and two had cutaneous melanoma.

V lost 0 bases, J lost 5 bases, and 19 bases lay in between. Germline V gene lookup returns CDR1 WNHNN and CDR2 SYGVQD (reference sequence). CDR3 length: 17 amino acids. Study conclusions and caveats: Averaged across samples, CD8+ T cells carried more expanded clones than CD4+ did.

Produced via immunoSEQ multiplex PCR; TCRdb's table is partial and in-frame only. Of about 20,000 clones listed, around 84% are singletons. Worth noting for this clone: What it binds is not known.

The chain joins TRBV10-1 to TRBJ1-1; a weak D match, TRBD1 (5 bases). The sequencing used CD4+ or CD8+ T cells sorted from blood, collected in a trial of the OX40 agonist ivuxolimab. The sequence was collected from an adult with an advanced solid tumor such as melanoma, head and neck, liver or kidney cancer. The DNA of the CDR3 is TGCGCCAGCAGTGAGTCAACATACCCGGGACGGTGGACTGAAGCTTTCTTT. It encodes CASSESTYPGRWTEAFF.